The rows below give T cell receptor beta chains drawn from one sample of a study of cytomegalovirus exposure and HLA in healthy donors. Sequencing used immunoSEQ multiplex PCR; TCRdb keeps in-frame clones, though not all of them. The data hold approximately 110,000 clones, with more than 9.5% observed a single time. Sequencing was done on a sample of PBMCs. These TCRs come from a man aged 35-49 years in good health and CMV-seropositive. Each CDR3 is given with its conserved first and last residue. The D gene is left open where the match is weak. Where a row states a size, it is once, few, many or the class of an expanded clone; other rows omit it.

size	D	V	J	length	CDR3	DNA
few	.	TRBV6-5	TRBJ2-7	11	CASNDNYEQYF	TGTGCCAGCAATGACAACTACGAGCAGTACTTC
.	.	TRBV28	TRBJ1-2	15	CASSLSSTGNYGYTF	TGTGCCAGCAGTCTCAGTTCGACGGGGAACTATGGCTACACCTTC
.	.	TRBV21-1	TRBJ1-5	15	CASTVVLGGNQPQHF	TGTGCCAGCACCGTGGTTCTCGGGGGCAATCAGCCCCAGCATTTT
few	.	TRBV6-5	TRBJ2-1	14	CASSWRGLYNEQFF	TGTGCCAGCTCCTGGCGGGGGCTATACAATGAGCAGTTCTTC
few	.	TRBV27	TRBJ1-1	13	CASSLLGVGKAFF	TGTGCCAGCAGTTTATTAGGGGTTGGGAAAGCTTTCTTT
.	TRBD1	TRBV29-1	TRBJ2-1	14	CSVTRQGADNEQFF	TGCAGCGTTACTAGACAGGGGGCCGACAATGAGCAGTTCTTC
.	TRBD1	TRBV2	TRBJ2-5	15	CASSPPDRVVETQYF	TGTGCCAGCAGTCCCCCCGACAGGGTGGTAGAGACCCAGTACTTC
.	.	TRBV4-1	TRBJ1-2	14	CASSQDTGNYGYTF	TGCGCCAGCAGCCAAGATACAGGTAACTATGGCTACACCTTC
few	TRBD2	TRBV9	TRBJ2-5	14	CASSPRGGLETQYF	TGTGCCAGCAGCCCCCGGGGGGGGCTCGAGACCCAGTACTTC
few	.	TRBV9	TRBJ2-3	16	CASSSLQRASTDTQYF	TGTGCCAGCAGCAGTCTCCAGCGGGCAAGCACAGATACGCAGTATTTT
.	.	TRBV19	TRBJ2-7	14	CASSYDSFNYEQYF	TGTGCCAGTAGTTACGACAGTTTTAACTACGAGCAGTACTTC
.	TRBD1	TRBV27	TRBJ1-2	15	CASSLDRRANYGYTF	TGTGCCAGCAGTTTGGACAGGAGAGCTAACTATGGCTACACCTTC
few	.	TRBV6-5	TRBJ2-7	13	CASSSRTPREQYF	TGTGCCAGCAGTTCAAGGACTCCGCGCGAGCAGTACTTC
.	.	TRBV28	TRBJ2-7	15	CASSPGGYTSYEQYF	TGTGCCAGCAGCCCAGGGGGGTACACTTCCTACGAGCAGTACTTC
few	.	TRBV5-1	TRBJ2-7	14	CASSSSGQIYEQYF	TGCGCCAGCAGCTCCTCTGGGCAGATATACGAGCAGTACTTC
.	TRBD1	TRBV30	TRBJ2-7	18	CAWSPSHIIPTGAYEQYF	TGTGCCTGGAGCCCTAGTCACATAATCCCGACAGGGGCCTACGAGCAGTACTTC
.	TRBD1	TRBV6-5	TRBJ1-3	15	CASSLRDSSGNTIYF	TGTGCCAGCAGTTTAAGGGACAGCTCTGGAAACACCATATATTTT
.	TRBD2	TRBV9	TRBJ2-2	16	CASSVGGLASTGELFF	TGTGCCAGCAGCGTAGGGGGACTAGCGTCCACCGGGGAGCTGTTTTTT